These 4 T cell receptor beta chains originate from one sample sequenced in a study of blood T cells in healthy people across ages (dated by TCRdb to 2013 to 2016). Receptors were amplified or captured by 5' RACE. Reads for this sample came from an Illumina HiSeq 2500. A second PCR of 7 to 11 cycles was performed with a sample-barcoded 5' primer and a J-beta primer mix. TCRdb cleaned the public reads at Q25 with fastp, built clones with MiXCR and kept in-frame beta chains. Rows are unified per CDR3 protein, each entry keeping the most common DNA and genes. The sample table holds around 1,000,000 distinct CDR3 sequences, of which about 25% were seen once. The top ten clonotypes cover around 0.75% of the sample. The same sample was also studied in work on T cells of mothers and their children.

Sequencing was carried out using blood. Receptors were obtained from a girl aged 2-10 years in good health.

The rearrangement links TRBV6-1 to TRBJ1-5, with TRBD1 identical over 8 bases. With 2 bases clipped from V and 0 bases from J, the junction kept 3 bases outside the gene matches. Germline V gene lookup returns CDR1 MNHNS and CDR2 SASEGT. This CDR3 is built from 16 residues. The DNA for the CDR3 is TGTGCCAGCAGTGAACAGGGGGCCTATAGCAATCAGCCCCAGCATTTT. This encodes CASSEQGAYSNQPQHF.

This clonotype was seen only a few times. The V call is TRBV25-1, the J call TRBJ2-1; a weak D match, TRBD2 (7 bases). CDR1 and CDR2 from the germline V gene are MGHDK and SYGVNS. The CDR3 loop spans 14 amino acids. V was shortened by 2 bases and J by 10 bases, with 15 bases between the two germline ends. The CDR3 protein is CASSEMGGAREQFF. CDR3 sequence (DNA): TGTGCCAGCAGTGAAATGGGGGGGGCCCGGGAGCAGTTCTTC.

This clonotype came up many times. The chain employs TRBV18 and TRBJ2-7, with 7 bases aligning to TRBD2. The germline V gene encodes CDR1 KGHSH and CDR2 LQKENI. V shed 3 bases and J 5 bases; nucleotides not matched to a gene: 1. The CDR3 contains 12 residues. This CDR3 reads CASSPRGDEQYF. In DNA, the CDR3 is TGTGCCAGCTCACCTCGGGGGGACGAGCAGTACTTC.

This clonotype was seen a few times. Because it lacks the conserved phenylalanine or tryptophan at the end, this CDR3 is likely a read error. This chain uses TRBV20-1 with TRBJ2-5; D unresolved. V was cut by 5 bases and J by 5 bases, with 6 bases left in between. Germline V lookup: CDR1 DFQATT, CDR2 SNEGSKA (reference sequence). CDR3 length: 10 amino acids. The CDR3 DNA sequence: TGCAGTGCTCAGATGGAGACCCAGTACCTC. Its translation is CSAQMETQYL.